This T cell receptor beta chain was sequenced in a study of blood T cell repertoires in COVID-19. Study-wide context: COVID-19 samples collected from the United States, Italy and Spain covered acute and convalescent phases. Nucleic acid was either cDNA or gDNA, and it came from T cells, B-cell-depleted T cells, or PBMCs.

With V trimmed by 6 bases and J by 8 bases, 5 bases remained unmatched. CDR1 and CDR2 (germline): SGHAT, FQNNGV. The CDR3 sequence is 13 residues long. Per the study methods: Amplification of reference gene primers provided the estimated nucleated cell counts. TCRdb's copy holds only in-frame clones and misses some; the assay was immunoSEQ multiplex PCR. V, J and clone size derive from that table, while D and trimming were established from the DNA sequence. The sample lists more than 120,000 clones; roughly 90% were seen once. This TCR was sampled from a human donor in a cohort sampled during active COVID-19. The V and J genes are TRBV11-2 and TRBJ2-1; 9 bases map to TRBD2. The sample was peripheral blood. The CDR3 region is CASRPSGVDEQFF. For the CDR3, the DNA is TGTGCCAGCAGGCCTAGCGGGGTGGATGAGCAGTTCTTC.